This TCR beta chain originates from a study of T cell changes during pregnancy in multiple sclerosis. The table came from immunoSEQ multiplex PCR; TCRdb's copy has only in-frame clones and leaves some out. The repertoire has approximately 40,000 clones, about 85% of them found once; the top ten carry 1% to 1.5%. The CDR3 is made up of 14 amino acids. Germline V gene data show CDR1 as MNHEY and CDR2 as SVGAGI. V lost 8 bases, J lost 5 bases, and 10 bases stayed unmatched. The sequence was obtained from a female donor with multiple sclerosis, enrolled in a pregnancy study. Sample: CD4+ T cells from peripheral blood mononuclear cells, taken in the second trimester of pregnancy. The chain joins TRBV6-5 to TRBJ2-3; 7 positions agree with TRBD2. CDR3 nucleotides: TGTGCCAGCGCTGACGCGGGAGCTGTAGATACGCAGTATTTT. It translates to CASADAGAVDTQYF.